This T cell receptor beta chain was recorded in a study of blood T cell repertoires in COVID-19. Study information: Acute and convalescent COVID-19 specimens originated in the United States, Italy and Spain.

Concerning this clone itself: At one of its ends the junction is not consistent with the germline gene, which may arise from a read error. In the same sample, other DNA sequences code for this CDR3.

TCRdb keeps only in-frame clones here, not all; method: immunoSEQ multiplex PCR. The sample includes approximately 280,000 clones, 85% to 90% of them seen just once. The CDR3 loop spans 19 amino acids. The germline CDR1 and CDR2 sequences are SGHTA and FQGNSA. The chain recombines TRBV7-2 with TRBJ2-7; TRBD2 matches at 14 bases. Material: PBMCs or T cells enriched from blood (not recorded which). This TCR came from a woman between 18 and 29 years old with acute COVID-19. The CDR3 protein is CASSRIQTSGRAASYEQYF. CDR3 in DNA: TGTGCCAGCAGCCGGATTCAGACTAGCGGGAGGGCCGCGAGCTACGAGCAGTACTTT.